This record looks at one TCR beta chain sequence and its context. Its antigen is still unknown. The sample holds no much larger clone one base away, and base qualities are not on file. All donors were healthy Caucasians. The twin cohort comprised three pairs of female monozygotic twins, all aged roughly 18 to 30 years. Positive isolation kits from Invitrogen were used to isolate the CD4+ and CD8+ T cell populations. The sample originates from a study of identical twins (dated by TCRdb to the mid-2010s). Background on the whole study: TCR alpha and beta repertoires from monozygotic twins, unrelated adults of various ages and cord blood were deep-sequenced to test whether fetal clonotypes persist. To rule out contamination, the twin experiments were replicated at different times with different library preparation protocols. Broad study findings and their caveats: Recombination models systematically underestimated out-of-frame TCR alpha sharing in monozygotic twins but agreed with sharing between unrelated individuals. Because the same donors could not be followed over many years, the conclusions relied on cross-sectional statistical analysis. Compared with coincidental sharing between unrelated individuals, out-of-frame TCR alpha sequences shared between twins had an excess of sequences with low generation probability. Zero-insertion analyses could be partly confounded by invariant T cells such as MAIT and iNKT, though diverse VJ usage argued against such confounding for most clonotypes. A weaker excess of twin sharing was found in beta out-of-frame sequences because the signal-to-noise ratio was lowered by fewer shared sequences. Abundant cord blood beta clonotypes carried fewer insertions; young adult naive repertoires showed a weaker similar trend, while memory repertoires showed none.

Libraries were built with 5' RACE. Sequencing was performed on an Illumina HiSeq 2000. Template switching added a universal primer binding site, and the final cDNA carried a unique molecular identifier that allowed TCR cDNA molecules to be counted accurately. Specific primers in the conserved constant-segment region were used to synthesize first-strand cDNA for TCR alpha and beta chains. To control for contamination, each cDNA library was double barcoded with a SMART-Mk sample barcode plus Illumina barcodes. TruSeq adapter sequences and Illumina sample barcodes were added in two successive PCR steps. The TCR alpha and beta cDNA libraries were sequenced on the Illumina HiSeq platform using custom primers. Per the original workflow: MiGEC was used to process raw reads and extract unique molecular identifiers, and MiXCR was used to find CDR3 positions. Recombination models were inferred per individual with the repgenHMM and IGoR tools using an EM algorithm. The tcR package in R was used for shared clonotype analysis, with sharing normalized by the product of cloneset sizes. To study raw recombination free of thymic and clonal selection effects, out-of-frame nonproductive sequences were analyzed. TCRdb handled the public reads itself, with Q25 trimming in fastp and clone calling in MiXCR, and kept productive beta chains. Rows are unified per CDR3 protein, each entry keeping the most common DNA and genes. TCRdb, rather than the study authors, made the V and J calls. The sample contains 300,000 or so distinct CDR3 sequences, roughly 9.8% of them found a single time. The ten largest account for approximately 6.5% of the sample.

Trimming accounts for 7 bases at V and 6 bases at J, while the number of junction bases matched to no gene is 14. In the germline V gene, CDR1 corresponds to SQVTM and CDR2 to ANQGSEA. The CDR3, cysteine through phenylalanine, is 17 amino acids long. This entry keeps only the CDR3 DNA: 51 bases, framed from base 1. The same specimen was also included in a second study, on yellow fever vaccine responses in identical twins. From the second report: According to the authors, the vaccine-induced T cell response in identical twins seemed to be partly convergent and partly specific to each individual. In the study, vaccine-responding T cell clones were precisely tracked in identical twins.

The V gene is TRBV29-1 and the J gene is TRBJ2-2; TRBD2 lines up with 13 middle nucleotides. The source is a woman aged 18-29 years in good health. Sequences were obtained from CD8+ T cells sorted from blood. The CDR3 in this case is CSGLAGLAGEVAGELFF. The sequenced DNA: TGCAGCGGATTAGCCGGACTAGCGGGAGAAGTAGCCGGGGAGCTGTTTTTT.